The TCR beta chain under discussion was sequenced for a study of identical twins. Study results and caveats: Out-of-frame alpha sequences common to twins were enriched for low generation probability. Out-of-frame beta sequences exhibited a weaker degree of excess twin sharing.

Turning to this clonotype: Its matching antigen is unknown.

Germline V gene lookup returns CDR1 SGHRS and CDR2 YFSETQ. This CDR3 is 15 amino acids long. The V end lost 0 bases, the J end lost 5 bases, and 14 bases lay between the germline ends. cDNA molecules carried unique molecular identifiers, and template switching added a universal primer site. MiXCR, applied by TCRdb to the 5' RACE reads, yields one record per CDR3 protein. This table has fewer than 350,000 distinct CDR3 sequences, roughly 8.6% appearing once. These data are also associated with another study on yellow fever vaccine responses in identical twins. That source adds: Twins showed a vaccine T cell response that reportedly seemed partly convergent, partly personalized.

What was sequenced was memory (CD45RO+) T cells sorted from blood. This TCR derives from a woman younger than 35 in good health. This chain links TRBV5-1 with TRBJ2-5; D is possibly TRBD2 (6 bases). The CDR3 nucleotides are TGCGCCAGCAGCTTGGCCGGGAGCATTGGGGAGACCCAGTACTTC. As protein: CASSLAGSIGETQYF.